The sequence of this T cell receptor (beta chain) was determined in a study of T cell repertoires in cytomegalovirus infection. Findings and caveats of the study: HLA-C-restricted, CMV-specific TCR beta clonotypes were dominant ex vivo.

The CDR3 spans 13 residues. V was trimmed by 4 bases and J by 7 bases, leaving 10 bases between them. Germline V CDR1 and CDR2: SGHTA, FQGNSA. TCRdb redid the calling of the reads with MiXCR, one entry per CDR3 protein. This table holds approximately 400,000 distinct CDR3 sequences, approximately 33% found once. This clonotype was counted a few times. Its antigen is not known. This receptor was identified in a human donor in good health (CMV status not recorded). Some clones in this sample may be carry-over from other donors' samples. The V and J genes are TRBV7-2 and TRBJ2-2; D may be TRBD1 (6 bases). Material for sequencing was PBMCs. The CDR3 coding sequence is TGTGCCAGCAGCTCCCCCAGGGGCGGGGAGCTGTTTTTT. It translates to CASSSPRGGELFF. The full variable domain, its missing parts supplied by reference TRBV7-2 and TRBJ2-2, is GAGVSQSPSNKVTEKGKDVELRCDPISGHTALYWYRQSLGQGLEFLIYFQGNSAPDKSGLPSDRFSAERTGGSVSTLTIQRTQQEDSAVYLCASSSPRGGELFFGEGSRLTVL.